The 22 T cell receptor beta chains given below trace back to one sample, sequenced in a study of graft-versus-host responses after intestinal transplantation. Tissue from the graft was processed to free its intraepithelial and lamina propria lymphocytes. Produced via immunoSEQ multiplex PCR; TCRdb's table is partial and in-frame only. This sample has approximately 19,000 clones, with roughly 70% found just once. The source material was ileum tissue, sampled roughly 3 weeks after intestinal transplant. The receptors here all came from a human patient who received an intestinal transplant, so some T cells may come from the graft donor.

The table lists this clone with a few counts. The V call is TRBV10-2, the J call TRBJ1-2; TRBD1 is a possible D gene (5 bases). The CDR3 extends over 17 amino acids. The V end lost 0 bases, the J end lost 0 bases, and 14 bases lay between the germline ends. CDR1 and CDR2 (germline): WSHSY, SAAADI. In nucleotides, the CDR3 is TGCGCCAGCAGTGAGTCGGTCTACAGGAGAACTAACTATGGCTACACCTTC. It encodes CASSESVYRRTNYGYTF.

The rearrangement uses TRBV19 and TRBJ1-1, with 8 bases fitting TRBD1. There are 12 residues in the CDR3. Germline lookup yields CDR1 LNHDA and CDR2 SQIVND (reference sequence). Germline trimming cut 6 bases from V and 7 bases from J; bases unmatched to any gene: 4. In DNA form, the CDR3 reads TGTGCCAGTAGGACAGGGGTGCGTGAAGCTTTCTTT. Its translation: CASRTGVREAFF.

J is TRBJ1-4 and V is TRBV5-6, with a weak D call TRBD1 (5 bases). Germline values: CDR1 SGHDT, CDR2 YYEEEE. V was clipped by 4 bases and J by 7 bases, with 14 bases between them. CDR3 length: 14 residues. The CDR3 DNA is TGTGCCAGCAGCCGAGACAGAGGAGTTGAAAAACTGTTTTTT. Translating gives CASSRDRGVEKLFF. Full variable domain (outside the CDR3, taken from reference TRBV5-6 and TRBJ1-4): DAGVTQSPTHLIKTRGQQVTLRCSPKSGHDTVSWYQQALGQGPQFIFQYYEEEERQRGNFPDRFSGHQFPNYSSELNVNALLLGDSALYLCASSRDRGVEKLFFGSGTQLSVL.

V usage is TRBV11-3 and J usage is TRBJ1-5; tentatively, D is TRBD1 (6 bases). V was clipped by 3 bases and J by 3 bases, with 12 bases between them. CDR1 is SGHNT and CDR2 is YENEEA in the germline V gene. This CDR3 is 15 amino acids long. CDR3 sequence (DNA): TGTGCCAGCAGCTTGTGGGACATCTTCAATCAGCCCCAGCATTTT. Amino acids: CASSLWDIFNQPQHF.

The CDR3 coding sequence is TGTGCCAGCGGTAGCGGGGGGGCTGATACGCAGTATTTT. This encodes CASGSGGADTQYF. V usage is TRBV7-3 and J usage is TRBJ2-3; 11 bases line up with TRBD2. Germline V gene sequence: CDR1 SGHTA, CDR2 FQGTGA. With V trimmed by 8 bases and J by 6 bases, 4 bases remained unmatched. The CDR3 is made up of 13 amino acids.

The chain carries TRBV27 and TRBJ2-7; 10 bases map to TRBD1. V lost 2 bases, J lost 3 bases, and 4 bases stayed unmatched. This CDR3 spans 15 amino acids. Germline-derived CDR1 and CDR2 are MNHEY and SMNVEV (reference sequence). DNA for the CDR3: TGTGCCAGCAGTTTAGGGACAGGGGTTCTCTACGAGCAGTACTTC. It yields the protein CASSLGTGVLYEQYF.

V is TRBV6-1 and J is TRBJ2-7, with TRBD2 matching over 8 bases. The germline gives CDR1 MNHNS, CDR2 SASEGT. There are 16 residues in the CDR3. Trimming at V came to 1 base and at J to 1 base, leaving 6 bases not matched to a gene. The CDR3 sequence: CASSEEAGAGSYEQYF. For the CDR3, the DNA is TGTGCCAGCAGTGAAGAAGCGGGAGCGGGGTCCTACGAGCAGTACTTC.

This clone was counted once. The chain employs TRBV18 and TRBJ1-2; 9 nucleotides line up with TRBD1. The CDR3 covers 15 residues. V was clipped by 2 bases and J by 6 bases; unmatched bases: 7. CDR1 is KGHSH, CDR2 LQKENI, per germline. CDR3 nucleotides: TGTGCCAGCTCACCAACCGGGACAGGGCACCATGGCTACACCTTC. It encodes CASSPTGTGHHGYTF.

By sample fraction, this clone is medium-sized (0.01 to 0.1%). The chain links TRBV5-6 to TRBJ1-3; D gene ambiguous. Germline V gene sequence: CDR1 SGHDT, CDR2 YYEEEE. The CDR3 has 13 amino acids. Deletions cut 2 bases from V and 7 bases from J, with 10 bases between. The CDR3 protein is CASSLNRRNTIYF. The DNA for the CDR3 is TGTGCCAGCAGCTTAAATCGGAGGAACACCATATATTTT.

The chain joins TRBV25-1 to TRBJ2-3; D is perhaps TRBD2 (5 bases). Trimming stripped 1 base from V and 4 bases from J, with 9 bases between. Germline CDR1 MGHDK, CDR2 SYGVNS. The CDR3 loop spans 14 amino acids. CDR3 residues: CASSESDFADTQYF. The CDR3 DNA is TGTGCCAGCAGTGAATCGGACTTCGCAGATACGCAGTATTTT.

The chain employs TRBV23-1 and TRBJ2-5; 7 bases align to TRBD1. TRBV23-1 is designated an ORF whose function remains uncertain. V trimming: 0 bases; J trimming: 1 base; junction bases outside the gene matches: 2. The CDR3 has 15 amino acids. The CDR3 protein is CASSQSRDSQETQYF. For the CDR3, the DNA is TGCGCCAGCAGTCAATCTAGGGACAGCCAAGAGACCCAGTACTTC.

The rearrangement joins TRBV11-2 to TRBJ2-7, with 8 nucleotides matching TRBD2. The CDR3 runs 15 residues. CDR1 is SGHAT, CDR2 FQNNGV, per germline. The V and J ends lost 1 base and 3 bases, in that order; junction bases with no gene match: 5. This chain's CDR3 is CASSLVSGNNYEQYF. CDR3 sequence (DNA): TGTGCCAGCAGCTTAGTTAGCGGGAACAACTACGAGCAGTACTTC.

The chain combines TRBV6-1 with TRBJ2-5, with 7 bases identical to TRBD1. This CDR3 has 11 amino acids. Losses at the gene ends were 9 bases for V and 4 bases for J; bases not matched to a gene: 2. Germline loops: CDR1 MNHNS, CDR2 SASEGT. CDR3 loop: CASDRAETQYF. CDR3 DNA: TGTGCCAGTGACAGGGCAGAGACCCAGTACTTC.

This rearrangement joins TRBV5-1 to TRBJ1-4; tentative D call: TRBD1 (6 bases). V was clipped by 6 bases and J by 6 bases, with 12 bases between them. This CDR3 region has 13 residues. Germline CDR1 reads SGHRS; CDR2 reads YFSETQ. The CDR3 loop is CASKGQGYEKLFF. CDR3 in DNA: TGCGCCAGCAAAGGCCAGGGGTATGAAAAACTGTTTTTT.

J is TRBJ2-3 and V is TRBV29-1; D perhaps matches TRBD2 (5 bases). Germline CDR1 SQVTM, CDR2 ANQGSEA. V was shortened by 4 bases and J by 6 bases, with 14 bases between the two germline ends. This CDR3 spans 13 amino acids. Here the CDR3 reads CSVVTLDGDTQYF. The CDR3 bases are TGCAGCGTTGTAACACTAGACGGGGATACGCAGTATTTT.

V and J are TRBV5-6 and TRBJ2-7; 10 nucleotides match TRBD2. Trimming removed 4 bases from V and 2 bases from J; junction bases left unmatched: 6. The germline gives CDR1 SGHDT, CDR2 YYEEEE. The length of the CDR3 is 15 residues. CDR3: CASSEGLAEPYEQYF. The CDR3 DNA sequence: TGTGCCAGCAGCGAAGGACTAGCGGAACCCTACGAGCAGTACTTC.

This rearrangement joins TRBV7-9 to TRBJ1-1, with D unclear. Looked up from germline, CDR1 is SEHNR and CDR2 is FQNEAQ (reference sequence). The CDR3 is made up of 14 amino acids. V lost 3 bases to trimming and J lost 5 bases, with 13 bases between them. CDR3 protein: CASSFGGERTEAFF. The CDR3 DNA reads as TGTGCCAGCAGCTTCGGCGGGGAGCGTACTGAAGCTTTCTTT.

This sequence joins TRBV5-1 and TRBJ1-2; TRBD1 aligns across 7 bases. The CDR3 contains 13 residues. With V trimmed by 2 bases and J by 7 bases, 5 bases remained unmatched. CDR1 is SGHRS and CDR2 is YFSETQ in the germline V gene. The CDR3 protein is CASSLRQGSGYTF. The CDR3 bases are TGCGCCAGCAGCTTAAGACAGGGCTCTGGCTACACCTTC. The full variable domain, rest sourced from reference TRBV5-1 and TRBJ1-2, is KAGVTQTPRYLIKTRGQQVTLSCSPISGHRSVSWYQQTPGQGLQFLFEYFSETQRNKGNFPGRFSGRQFSNSRSEMNVSTLELGDSALYLCASSLRQGSGYTFGSGTRLTVV.

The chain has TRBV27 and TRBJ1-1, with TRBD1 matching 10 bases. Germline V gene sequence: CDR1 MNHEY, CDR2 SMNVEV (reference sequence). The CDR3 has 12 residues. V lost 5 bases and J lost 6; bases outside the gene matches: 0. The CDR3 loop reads CASSGQGAEAFF. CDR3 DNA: TGTGCCAGCAGTGGACAGGGGGCTGAAGCTTTCTTT.

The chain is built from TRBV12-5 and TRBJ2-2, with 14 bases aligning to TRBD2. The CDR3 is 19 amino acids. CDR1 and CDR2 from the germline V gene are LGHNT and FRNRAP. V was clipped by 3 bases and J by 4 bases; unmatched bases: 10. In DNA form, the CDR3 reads TGTGCTAGTGGTTTCTCCGGGACTAGCGGGGGCCTTCGCACCGGGGAGCTGTTTTTT. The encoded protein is CASGFSGTSGGLRTGELFF.

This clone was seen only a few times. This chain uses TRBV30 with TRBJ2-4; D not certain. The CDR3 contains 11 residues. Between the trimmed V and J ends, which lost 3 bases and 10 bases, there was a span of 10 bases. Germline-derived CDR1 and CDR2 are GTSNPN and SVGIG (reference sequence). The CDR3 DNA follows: TGTGCCTGGAGCGTCACCACTATTCAGTACTTC. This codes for CAWSVTTIQYF.

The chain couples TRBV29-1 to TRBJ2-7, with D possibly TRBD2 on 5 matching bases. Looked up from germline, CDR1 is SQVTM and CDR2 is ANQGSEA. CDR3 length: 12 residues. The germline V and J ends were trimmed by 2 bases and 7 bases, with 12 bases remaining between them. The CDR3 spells CSVEFGRGEQYF. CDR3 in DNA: TGCAGCGTTGAATTCGGACGCGGGGAGCAGTACTTC.